This T cell receptor beta chain was retrieved from a study of blood T cell repertoires in COVID-19. Overall study: Samples of COVID-19 (acute and convalescent) were obtained from the United States, Italy and Spain. T cells, B-cell-depleted T cells, or PBMCs supplied cDNA or gDNA.

While infection was still active, Seattle patients were enrolled and then followed longitudinally. The CDR3 is 17 amino acids. Germline V CDR1 and CDR2: KGHDR, SFDVKD. Trimming removed 0 bases at V and 3 bases at J, with 14 bases between. Sequencing used immunoSEQ multiplex PCR; TCRdb keeps in-frame clones, though not all of them. This table has about 140,000 clones, around 83% appearing once. The sample taken for sequencing was peripheral blood. The rearrangement uses TRBV24-1 and TRBJ1-3; the D is unclear. The sequence was collected from a man aged 30 to 45 with COVID-19, enrolled during active disease. CDR3 DNA: TGTGCCACCAGTGATTTGGCCGGAGTCGCTAGTGGAAACACCATATATTTT. Its protein is CATSDLAGVASGNTIYF.